This TCR beta chain was captured by sequencing in a study of cytomegalovirus exposure and HLA in healthy donors. Some clones are missing from TCRdb's copy, which holds only in-frame ones; the method was immunoSEQ multiplex PCR. This repertoire shows about 220,000 clones, under 95% found once; its top ten account for approximately 0.99%. Germline V gene data show CDR1 as SQVTM and CDR2 as ANQGSEA. The CDR3 length is 18 residues. V gave up 1 base and J gave up 2 bases; unmatched junction bases: 10. About this clone: Antigen unknown.

Study-wide results and caveats: The classifier, whose performance was assessed in both the original and validation cohorts, reportedly diagnosed cytomegalovirus status with high specificity and sensitivity. Rarity marked most TCR sequences, yet some public TCRs occurred in many donors. Confirmation was obtained in vitro that three CMV-associated chains are specific for CMV antigens.

Material: PBMCs. The receptor was derived from a woman between 18 and 29 years old in good health and CMV-seronegative. The chain carries TRBV29-1 and TRBJ2-1; TRBD2 agrees at 11 bases. The CDR3 reads CSVEGAGLAGGPYNEQFF. The CDR3 coding sequence is TGCAGCGTTGAAGGGGCAGGGCTAGCGGGGGGTCCCTACAATGAGCAGTTCTTC.